The 13 T cell receptor beta chains given below trace back to one sample, sequenced in a study of CD4+ T cells in melanoma. Sequencing was performed with immunoSEQ multiplex PCR; in TCRdb, only in-frame clones are kept and a portion is missing. The sample consists of more than 110,000 clones, about 93% of them appearing once. All receptors come from a human donor with melanoma.

This chain joins TRBV29-1 and TRBJ2-1, with D possibly being TRBD1 (6 bases). The ends were cut back, 7 bases at V and 3 bases at J, with 13 bases in the middle. The CDR3 has 13 amino acids. The germline V gene has CDR1 SQVTM and CDR2 ANQGSEA. The CDR3 bases are TGCAGCGAATCCACGGACAGCTACAATGAGCAGTTCTTC. As protein: CSESTDSYNEQFF.

This clone showed up just once. The chain combines TRBV2 with TRBJ1-4; possible D gene TRBD1, 5 bases. CDR1 and CDR2 (germline): SNHLY, FYNNEI. CDR3 length equals 16 residues. Trimming left V 4 bases short and J 0 bases short, with 12 bases between. CDR3 sequence reads: CASSGGASATNEKLFF. The DNA for the CDR3 is TGTGCCAGCAGTGGCGGGGCATCGGCAACTAATGAAAAACTGTTTTTT.

The gene calls are TRBV19 and TRBJ1-1; D may be TRBD1 (5 bases). V lost 3 bases and J lost 8, with 16 bases in between. The CDR3 length is 14 residues. Germline V gene sequence: CDR1 LNHDA, CDR2 SQIVND (reference sequence). The CDR3 sequence: CASSIDWGSLEAFF. The CDR3, as DNA: TGTGCCAGTAGTATCGACTGGGGGTCCTTAGAAGCTTTCTTT.

The V call is TRBV6-4, the J call TRBJ2-5; 7 nucleotides agree with TRBD1. The CDR3 sequence is 13 residues long. In germline, CDR1 is MRHNA, CDR2 SNTAGT. The junction had 5 bases not matched to a gene; V was cut back by 5 bases and J by 5 bases. The CDR3 loop is CASSYRGGETQYF. The CDR3 DNA reads TGTGCCAGCAGTTACAGGGGTGGGGAGACCCAGTACTTC.

The V gene is TRBV7-7, the J gene TRBJ2-2; TRBD2 agrees at 9 bases. V shed 1 base and J 3 bases; nucleotides not matched to a gene: 6. The length of the CDR3 is 17 residues. CDR1 is SSHAT and CDR2 is FNYEAQ in the germline V gene (reference sequence). In nucleotides, the CDR3 is TGTGCCAGCAGCTTAGGACGGACTAGCGCCTACACCGGGGAGCTGTTTTTT. Its translation is CASSLGRTSAYTGELFF.

The chain combines TRBV30 with TRBJ2-3; 7 bases agree with TRBD1. CDR3 length: 12 residues. V dropped 1 base and J dropped 9; count of bases not matched to a gene: 4. Looked up from germline, CDR1 is GTSNPN and CDR2 is SVGIG (reference sequence). The CDR3 reads CAWSGGTATQYF. Written as DNA, the CDR3 is TGTGCCTGGAGTGGGGGGACAGCAACGCAGTATTTT.

The V call is TRBV6-6, the J call TRBJ1-3; D unclear. Germline CDR1 and CDR2: MNHNY and SVGAGI (reference sequence). With 4 bases removed from V and 0 bases from J, the gap between germline ends came to 10 bases. The CDR3 contains 15 residues. CDR3 sequence: CASSSPTTSGNTIYF. In DNA form, the CDR3 reads TGTGCCAGCAGTTCGCCAACTACCTCTGGAAACACCATATATTTT.

V and J are TRBV6-5 and TRBJ1-4, with 10 bases identical to TRBD1. V was pared by 6 bases and J by 8 bases, with 9 bases of the junction left unmatched. CDR1 is MNHEY, CDR2 SVGAGI, per germline. The CDR3 extends over 15 amino acids. Here the CDR3 DNA reads TGTGCCAGCAGGCCCTCCGGGACAGGGGCCGAAAAACTGTTTTTT. This codes for CASRPSGTGAEKLFF.

This chain joins TRBV5-1 and TRBJ1-1; D unclear. This CDR3 has 12 amino acids. The V gene's germline CDR1 is SGHRS and CDR2 YFSETQ. V dropped 0 bases and J dropped 8 bases, with 8 bases sitting between them. The CDR3 DNA reads as TGCGCCAGCAGCTTGGGAGTAACGGAAGCTTTCTTT. This codes for CASSLGVTEAFF.

As regards this clone: At one end the junction does not follow the germline gene, possibly because of a read error. The V gene is TRBV7-7, the J gene TRBJ2-5, with 10 bases matching TRBD1. Germline V gene lookup returns CDR1 SSHAT and CDR2 FNYEAQ (reference sequence). The CDR3 has 15 amino acids. Here the CDR3 DNA reads TGTGCTAGCAGCTTTTCGGGACAGGGGACGGAGACCCAGTACTTC. Its translation: CASSFSGQGTETQYF.

The chain is built from TRBV19 and TRBJ2-2; 8 nucleotides line up with TRBD1. CDR3 length equals 15 residues. The V segment lost 1 base and the J segment 3 bases; nucleotides outside the gene matches: 1. The V gene's germline CDR1 is LNHDA and CDR2 SQIVND (reference sequence). The CDR3 loop reads CASSIGTGYTGELFF. The CDR3 coding sequence is TGTGCCAGTAGTATAGGGACAGGGTACACCGGGGAGCTGTTTTTT. Looking up the rest from reference TRBV19 and TRBJ2-2 gives the full variable domain: DGGITQSPKYLFRKEGQNVTLSCEQNLNHDAMYWYRQDPGQGLRLIYYSQIVNDFQKGDIAEGYSVSREKKESFPLTVTSAQKNPTAFYLCASSIGTGYTGELFFGEGSRLTVL.

The chain couples TRBV5-5 to TRBJ2-3; D gene ambiguous. Trimming removed 0 bases from V and 4 bases from J, with 6 bases in between. The CDR3 totals 13 residues. Germline CDR1 and CDR2: SGHKS and YYEKEE (reference sequence). This CDR3 reads CASSLAFSDTQYF. For the CDR3, the DNA is TGTGCCAGCAGCTTGGCCTTCTCAGATACGCAGTATTTT. The full variable domain, its missing parts supplied by reference TRBV5-5 and TRBJ2-3, is DAGVTQSPTHLIKTRGQQVTLRCSPISGHKSVSWYQQVLGQGPQFIFQYYEKEERGRGNFPDRFSARQFPNYSSELNVNALLLGDSALYLCASSLAFSDTQYFGPGTRLTVL.

On this clone: One end of the junction fails to match germline, which may point to a read error. The chain carries TRBV5-8 and TRBJ2-3; 7 bases agree with TRBD2. Germline assignment: CDR1 SGHTS and CDR2 YDEGEE. This CDR3 spans 14 amino acids. In DNA, the CDR3 is TGTGCCAACAGCGGGACTGCCCACACGAATACGCAGTATTTT. It encodes CANSGTAHTNTQYF.